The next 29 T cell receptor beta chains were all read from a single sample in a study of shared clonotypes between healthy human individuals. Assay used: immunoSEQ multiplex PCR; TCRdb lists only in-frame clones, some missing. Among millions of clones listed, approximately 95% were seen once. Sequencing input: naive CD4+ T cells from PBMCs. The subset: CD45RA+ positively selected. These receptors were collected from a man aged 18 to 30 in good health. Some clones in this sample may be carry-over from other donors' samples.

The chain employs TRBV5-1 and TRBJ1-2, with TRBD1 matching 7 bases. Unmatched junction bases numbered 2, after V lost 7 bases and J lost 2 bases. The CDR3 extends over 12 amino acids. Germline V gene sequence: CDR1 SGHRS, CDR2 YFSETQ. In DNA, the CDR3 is TGCGCCAGCGGGGGACAGAACTATGGCTACACCTTC. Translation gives CASGGQNYGYTF.

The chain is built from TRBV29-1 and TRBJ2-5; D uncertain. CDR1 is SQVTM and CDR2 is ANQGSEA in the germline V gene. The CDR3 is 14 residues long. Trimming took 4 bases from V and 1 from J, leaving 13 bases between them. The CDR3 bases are TGCAGCGTTGCACAATCCACAGTCCAAGAGACCCAGTACTTC. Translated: CSVAQSTVQETQYF.

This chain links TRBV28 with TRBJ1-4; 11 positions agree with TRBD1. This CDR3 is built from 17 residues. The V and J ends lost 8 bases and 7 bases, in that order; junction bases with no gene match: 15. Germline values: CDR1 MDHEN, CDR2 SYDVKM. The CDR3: CASANAGQGVVGEKLFF. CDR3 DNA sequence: TGTGCCAGCGCCAACGCGGGACAGGGGGTAGTAGGTGAAAAACTGTTTTTT.

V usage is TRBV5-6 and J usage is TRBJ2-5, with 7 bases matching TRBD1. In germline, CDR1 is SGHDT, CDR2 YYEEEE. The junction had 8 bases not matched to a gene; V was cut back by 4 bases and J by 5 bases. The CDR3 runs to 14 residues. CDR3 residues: CASSLRQGRETQYF. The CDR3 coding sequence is TGTGCCAGCAGCCTCCGACAGGGTAGGGAGACCCAGTACTTC.

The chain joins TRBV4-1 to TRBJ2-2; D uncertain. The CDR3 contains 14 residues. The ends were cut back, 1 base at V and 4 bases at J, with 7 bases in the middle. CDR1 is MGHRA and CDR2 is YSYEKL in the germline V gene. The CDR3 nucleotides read TGCGCCAGCAGCCAAGGTTCAAGCACCGGGGAGCTGTTTTTT. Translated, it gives CASSQGSSTGELFF.

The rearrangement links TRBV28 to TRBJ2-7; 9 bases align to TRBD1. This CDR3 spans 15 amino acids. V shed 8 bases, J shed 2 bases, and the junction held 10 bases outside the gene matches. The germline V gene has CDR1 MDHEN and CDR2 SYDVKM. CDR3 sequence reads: CASPPTGTGTYEQYF. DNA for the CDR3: TGTGCCAGCCCCCCGACCGGGACAGGGACCTACGAGCAGTACTTC.

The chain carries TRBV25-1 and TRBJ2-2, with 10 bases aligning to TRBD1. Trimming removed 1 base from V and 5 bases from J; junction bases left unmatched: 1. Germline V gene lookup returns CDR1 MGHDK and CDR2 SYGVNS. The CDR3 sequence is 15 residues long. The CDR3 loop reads CASSELGQGTGELFF. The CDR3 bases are TGTGCCAGCAGTGAATTGGGACAGGGGACCGGGGAGCTGTTTTTT. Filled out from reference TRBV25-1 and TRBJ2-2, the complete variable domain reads EADIYQTPRYLVIGTGKKITLECSQTMGHDKMYWYQQDPGMELHLIHYSYGVNSTEKGDLSSESTVSRIRTEHFPLTLESARPSHTSQYLCASSELGQGTGELFFGEGSRLTVL.

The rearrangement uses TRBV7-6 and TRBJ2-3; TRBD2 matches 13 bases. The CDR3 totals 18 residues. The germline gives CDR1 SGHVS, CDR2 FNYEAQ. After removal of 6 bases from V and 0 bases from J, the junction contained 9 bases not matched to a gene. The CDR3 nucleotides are TGTGCCAGCAGTCATCAGCGGACTAGCGGGAGTAGCACAGATACGCAGTATTTT. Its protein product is CASSHQRTSGSSTDTQYF.

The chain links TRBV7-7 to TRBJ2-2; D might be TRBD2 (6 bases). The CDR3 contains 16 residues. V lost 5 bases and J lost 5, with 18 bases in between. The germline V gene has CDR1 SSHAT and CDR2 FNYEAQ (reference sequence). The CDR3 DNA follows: TGTGCCAGCAGCCGCCAACACCTTGGGGGGACCGGGGAGCTGTTTTTT. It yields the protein CASSRQHLGGTGELFF.

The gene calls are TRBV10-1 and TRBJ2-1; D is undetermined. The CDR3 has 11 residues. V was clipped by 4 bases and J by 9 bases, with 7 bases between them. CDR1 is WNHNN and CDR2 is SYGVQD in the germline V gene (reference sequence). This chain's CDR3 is CASSGDGEQFF. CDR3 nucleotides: TGCGCCAGCAGTGGAGACGGTGAGCAGTTCTTC.

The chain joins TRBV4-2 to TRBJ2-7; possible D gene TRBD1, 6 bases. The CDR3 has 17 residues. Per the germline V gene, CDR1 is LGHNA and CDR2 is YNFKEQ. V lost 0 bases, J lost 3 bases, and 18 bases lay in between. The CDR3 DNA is TGTGCCAGCAGCCAAGAGCTTGGACAGACCGGCTTCTACGAGCAGTACTTC. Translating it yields CASSQELGQTGFYEQYF.

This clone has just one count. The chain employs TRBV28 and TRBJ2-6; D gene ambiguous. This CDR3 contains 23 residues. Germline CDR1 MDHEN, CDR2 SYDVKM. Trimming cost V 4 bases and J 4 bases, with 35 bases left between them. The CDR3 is CASSSTLNLPSLVGSSGANVLTF. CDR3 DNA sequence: TGTGCCAGCAGTTCCACACTTAACTTACCCTCGTTGGTAGGGTCGTCAGGGGCCAACGTCCTGACTTTC.

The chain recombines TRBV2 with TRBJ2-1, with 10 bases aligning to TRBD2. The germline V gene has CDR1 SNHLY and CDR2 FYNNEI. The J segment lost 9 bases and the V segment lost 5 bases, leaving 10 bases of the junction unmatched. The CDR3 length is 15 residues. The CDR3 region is CASSYGLAGVGEQFF. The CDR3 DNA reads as TGTGCCAGCAGTTATGGGCTAGCGGGAGTGGGTGAGCAGTTCTTC.

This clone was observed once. Here the CDR3 reads CASSSPLYSGANVLTF. CDR3 coding DNA: TGTGCCAGCAGCTCCCCCCTATACTCTGGGGCCAACGTCCTGACTTTC. The chain couples TRBV7-2 to TRBJ2-6; D not certain. This CDR3 is built from 16 residues. V lost 4 bases, J lost 0 bases, and 10 bases lay in between. The germline V gene encodes CDR1 SGHTA and CDR2 FQGNSA.

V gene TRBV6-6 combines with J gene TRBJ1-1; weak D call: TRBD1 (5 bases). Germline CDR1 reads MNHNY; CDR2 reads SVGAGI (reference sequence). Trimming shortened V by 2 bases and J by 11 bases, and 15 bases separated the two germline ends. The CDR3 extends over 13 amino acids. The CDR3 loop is CASSYRESGGAFF. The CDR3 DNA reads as TGTGCCAGCAGTTACAGGGAAAGCGGGGGTGCTTTCTTT.

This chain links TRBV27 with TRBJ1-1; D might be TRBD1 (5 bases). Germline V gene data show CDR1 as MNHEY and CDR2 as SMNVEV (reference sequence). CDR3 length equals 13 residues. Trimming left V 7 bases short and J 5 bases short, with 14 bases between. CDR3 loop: CASNGRVGTEAFF. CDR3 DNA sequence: TGTGCCAGCAATGGCAGGGTAGGGACTGAAGCTTTCTTT.

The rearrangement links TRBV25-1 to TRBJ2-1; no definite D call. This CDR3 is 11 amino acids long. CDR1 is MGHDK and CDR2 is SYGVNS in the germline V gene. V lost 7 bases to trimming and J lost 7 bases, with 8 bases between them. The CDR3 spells CASTSLNEQFF. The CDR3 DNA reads TGTGCCAGCACTTCTCTTAATGAGCAGTTCTTC.

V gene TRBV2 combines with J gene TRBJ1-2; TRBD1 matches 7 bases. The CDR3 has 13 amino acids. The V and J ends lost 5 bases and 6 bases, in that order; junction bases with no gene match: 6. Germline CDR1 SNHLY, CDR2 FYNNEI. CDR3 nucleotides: TGTGCCAGCAGTCTACTGACAGGGAATGGCTACACCTTC. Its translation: CASSLLTGNGYTF.

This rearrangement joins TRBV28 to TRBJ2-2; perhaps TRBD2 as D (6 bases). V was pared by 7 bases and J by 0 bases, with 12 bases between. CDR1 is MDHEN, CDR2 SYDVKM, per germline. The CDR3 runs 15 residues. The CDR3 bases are TGTGCCAGCAAGGGAGGAGGGGCGAACACCGGGGAGCTGTTTTTT. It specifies CASKGGGANTGELFF.

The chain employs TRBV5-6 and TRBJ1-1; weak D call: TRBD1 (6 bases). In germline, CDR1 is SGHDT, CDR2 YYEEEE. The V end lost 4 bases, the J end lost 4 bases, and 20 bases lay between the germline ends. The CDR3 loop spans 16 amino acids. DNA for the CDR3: TGTGCCAGCAGCAAGGGATGGGGGGGCCCCGGCACTGAAGCTTTCTTT. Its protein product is CASSKGWGGPGTEAFF. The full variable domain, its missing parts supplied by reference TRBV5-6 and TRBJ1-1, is DAGVTQSPTHLIKTRGQQVTLRCSPKSGHDTVSWYQQALGQGPQFIFQYYEEEERQRGNFPDRFSGHQFPNYSSELNVNALLLGDSALYLCASSKGWGGPGTEAFFGQGTRLTVV.

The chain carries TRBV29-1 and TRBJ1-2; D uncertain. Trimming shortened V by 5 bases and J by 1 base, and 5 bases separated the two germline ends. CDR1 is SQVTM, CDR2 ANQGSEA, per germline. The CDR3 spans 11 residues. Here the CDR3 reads CSVTVNYGYTF. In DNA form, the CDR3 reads TGCAGCGTTACGGTTAACTATGGCTACACCTTC.

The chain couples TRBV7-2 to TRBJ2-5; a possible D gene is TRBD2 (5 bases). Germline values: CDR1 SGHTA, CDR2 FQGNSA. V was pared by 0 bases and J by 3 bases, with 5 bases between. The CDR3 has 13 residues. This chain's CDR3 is CASSLALEETQYF. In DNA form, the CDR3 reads TGTGCCAGCAGCTTAGCACTAGAAGAGACCCAGTACTTC. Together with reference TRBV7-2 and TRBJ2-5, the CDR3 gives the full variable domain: GAGVSQSPSNKVTEKGKDVELRCDPISGHTALYWYRQSLGQGLEFLIYFQGNSAPDKSGLPSDRFSAERTGGSVSTLTIQRTQQEDSAVYLCASSLALEETQYFGPGTRLLVL.

This CDR3 is CASSVGTSGPSYNEQFF. CDR3 nucleotides: TGTGCCAGCAGCGTAGGTACTAGCGGACCCTCCTACAATGAGCAGTTCTTC. The chain has TRBV9 and TRBJ2-1; 8 bases align to TRBD2. Trimming took 0 bases from V and 0 from J; bases not matched to a gene: 5. The CDR3 contains 17 residues. Germline V gene sequence: CDR1 SGDLS, CDR2 YYNGEE.

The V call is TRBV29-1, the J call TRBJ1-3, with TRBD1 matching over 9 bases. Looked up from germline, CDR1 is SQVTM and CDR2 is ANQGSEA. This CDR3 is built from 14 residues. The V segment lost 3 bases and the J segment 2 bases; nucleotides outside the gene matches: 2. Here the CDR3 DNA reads TGCAGCGTTGAGACAGGGGGTGCTGGAAACACCATATATTTT. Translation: CSVETGGAGNTIYF.

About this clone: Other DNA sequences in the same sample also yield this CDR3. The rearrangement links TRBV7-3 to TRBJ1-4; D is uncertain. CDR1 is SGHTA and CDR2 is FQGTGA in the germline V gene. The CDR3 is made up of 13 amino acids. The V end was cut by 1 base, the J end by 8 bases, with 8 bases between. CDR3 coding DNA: TGTGCCAGCAGCTTAAACGTCGGGGAAAAACTGTTTTTT. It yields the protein CASSLNVGEKLFF.

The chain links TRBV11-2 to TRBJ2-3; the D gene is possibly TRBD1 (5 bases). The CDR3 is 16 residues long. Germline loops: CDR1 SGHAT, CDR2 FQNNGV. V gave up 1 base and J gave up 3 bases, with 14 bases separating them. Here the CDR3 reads CASSLVGQGGTDTQYF. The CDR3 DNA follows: TGTGCCAGCAGCTTAGTCGGCCAGGGTGGGACAGATACGCAGTATTTT.

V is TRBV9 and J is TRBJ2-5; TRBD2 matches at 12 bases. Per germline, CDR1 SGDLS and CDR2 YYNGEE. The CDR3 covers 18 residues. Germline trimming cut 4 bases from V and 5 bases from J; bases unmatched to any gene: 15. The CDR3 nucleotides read TGTGCCAGCAGCCACGGACTAGCGGGAAATTTTCAATCTGAGACCCAGTACTTC. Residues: CASSHGLAGNFQSETQYF.

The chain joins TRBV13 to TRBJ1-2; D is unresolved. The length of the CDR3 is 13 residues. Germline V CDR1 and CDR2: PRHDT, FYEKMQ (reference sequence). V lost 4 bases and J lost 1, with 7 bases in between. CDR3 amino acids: CASSSQRNYGYTF. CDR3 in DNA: TGTGCCAGCAGCTCCCAGCGTAACTATGGCTACACCTTC. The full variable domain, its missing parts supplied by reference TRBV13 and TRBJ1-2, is AAGVIQSPRHLIKEKRETATLKCYPIPRHDTVYWYQQGPGQDPQFLISFYEKMQSDKGSIPDRFSAQQFSDYHSELNMSSLELGDSALYFCASSSQRNYGYTFGSGTRLTVV.

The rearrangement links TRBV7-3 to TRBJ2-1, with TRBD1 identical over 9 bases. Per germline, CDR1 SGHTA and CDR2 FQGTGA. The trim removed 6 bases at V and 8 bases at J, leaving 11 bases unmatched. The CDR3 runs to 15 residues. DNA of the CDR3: TGTGCCAGCAGGTTTTCCGGGACAGGGTTTCATGAGCAGTTCTTC. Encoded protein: CASRFSGTGFHEQFF.